This T cell receptor (beta chain) comes out of a study of cytomegalovirus exposure and HLA in healthy donors. Study outcomes and limitations: Among TCR beta chains, those listed as cytomegalovirus-associated numbered some 170. Reports indicated that the classifier achieved high specificity and sensitivity in diagnosing cytomegalovirus status.

This clone came up once. Its antigen is unknown. J gave up 0 bases and V 0 bases, and 4 bases lay outside the gene matches. The CDR3 totals 17 residues. Per germline, CDR1 SQVTM and CDR2 ANQGSEA. Libraries were prepared by immunoSEQ multiplex PCR; TCRdb keeps only in-frame clonotypes and omits some of them. The sample records some 78,000 clones, almost 97% being singletons. Sample: PBMCs. The V and J genes are TRBV29-1 and TRBJ2-6, with 8 bases matching TRBD1. The sequence was obtained from a young man in good health and CMV-seropositive. The DNA for the CDR3 is TGCAGCGTTGAAGAGGACAGGGACTTCTCTGGGGCCAACGTCCTGACTTTC. Encoded protein: CSVEEDRDFSGANVLTF.